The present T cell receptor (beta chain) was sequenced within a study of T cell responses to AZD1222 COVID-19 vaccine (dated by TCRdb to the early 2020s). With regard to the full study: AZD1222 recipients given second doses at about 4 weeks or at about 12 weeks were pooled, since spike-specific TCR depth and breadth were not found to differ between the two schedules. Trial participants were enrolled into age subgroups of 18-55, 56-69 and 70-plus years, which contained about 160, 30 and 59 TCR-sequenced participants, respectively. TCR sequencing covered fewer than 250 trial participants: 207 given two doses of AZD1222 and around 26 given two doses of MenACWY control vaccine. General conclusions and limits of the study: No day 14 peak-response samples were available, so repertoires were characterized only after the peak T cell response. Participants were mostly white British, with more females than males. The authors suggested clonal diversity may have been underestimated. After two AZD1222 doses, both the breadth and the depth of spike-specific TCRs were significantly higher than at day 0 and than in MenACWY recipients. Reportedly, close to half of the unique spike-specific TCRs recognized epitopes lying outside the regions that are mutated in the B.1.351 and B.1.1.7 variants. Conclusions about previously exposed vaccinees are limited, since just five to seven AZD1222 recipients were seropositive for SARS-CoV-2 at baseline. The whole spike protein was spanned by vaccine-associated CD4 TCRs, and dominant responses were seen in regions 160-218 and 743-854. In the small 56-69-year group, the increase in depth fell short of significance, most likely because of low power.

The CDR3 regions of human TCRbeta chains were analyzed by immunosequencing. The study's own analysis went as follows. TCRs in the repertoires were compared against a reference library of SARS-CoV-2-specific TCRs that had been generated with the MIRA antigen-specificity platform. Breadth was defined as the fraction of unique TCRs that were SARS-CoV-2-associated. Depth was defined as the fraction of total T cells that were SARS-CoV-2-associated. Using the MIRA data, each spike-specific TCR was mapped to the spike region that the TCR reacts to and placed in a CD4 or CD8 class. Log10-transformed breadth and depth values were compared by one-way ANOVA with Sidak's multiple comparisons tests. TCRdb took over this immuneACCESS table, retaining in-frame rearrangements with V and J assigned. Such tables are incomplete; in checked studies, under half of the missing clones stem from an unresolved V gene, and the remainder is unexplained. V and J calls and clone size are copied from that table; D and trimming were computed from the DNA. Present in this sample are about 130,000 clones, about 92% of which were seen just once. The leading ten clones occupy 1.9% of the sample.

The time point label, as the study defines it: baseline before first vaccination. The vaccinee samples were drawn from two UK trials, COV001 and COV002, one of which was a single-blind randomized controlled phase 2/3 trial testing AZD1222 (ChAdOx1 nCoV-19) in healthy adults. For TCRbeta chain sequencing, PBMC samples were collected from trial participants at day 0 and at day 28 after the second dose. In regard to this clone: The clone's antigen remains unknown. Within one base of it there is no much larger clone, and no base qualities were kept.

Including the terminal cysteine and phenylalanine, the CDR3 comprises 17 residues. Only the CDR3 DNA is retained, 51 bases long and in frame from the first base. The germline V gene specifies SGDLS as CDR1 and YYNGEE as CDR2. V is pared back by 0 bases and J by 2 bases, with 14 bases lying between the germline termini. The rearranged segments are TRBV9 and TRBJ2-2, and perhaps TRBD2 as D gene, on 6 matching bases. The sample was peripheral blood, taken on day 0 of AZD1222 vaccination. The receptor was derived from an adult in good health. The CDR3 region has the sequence CASSVVSGEVNTGELFF. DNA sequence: TGTGCCAGCAGCGTAGTGTCGGGGGAGGTAAACACCGGGGAGCTGTTTTTT.